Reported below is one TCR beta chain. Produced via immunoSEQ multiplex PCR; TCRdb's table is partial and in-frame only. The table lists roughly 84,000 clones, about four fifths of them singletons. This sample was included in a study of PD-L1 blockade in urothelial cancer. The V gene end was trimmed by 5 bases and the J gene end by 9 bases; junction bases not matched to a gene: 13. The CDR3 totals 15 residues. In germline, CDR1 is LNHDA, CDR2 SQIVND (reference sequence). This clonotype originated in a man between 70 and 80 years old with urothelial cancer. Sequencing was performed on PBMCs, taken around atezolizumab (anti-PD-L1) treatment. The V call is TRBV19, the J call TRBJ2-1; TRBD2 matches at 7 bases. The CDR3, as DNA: TGTGCCAGTAGTCCATCCGGGACTACCTTTGGTGAGCAGTTCTTC. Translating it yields CASSPSGTTFGEQFF. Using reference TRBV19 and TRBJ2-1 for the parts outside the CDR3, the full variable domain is DGGITQSPKYLFRKEGQNVTLSCEQNLNHDAMYWYRQDPGQGLRLIYYSQIVNDFQKGDIAEGYSVSREKKESFPLTVTSAQKNPTAFYLCASSPSGTTFGEQFFGPGTRLTVL.